These 24 T cell receptor beta chains were all obtained from the same sample, sequenced in a study of blood T cell repertoires in COVID-19. Only in-frame clones appear in the TCRdb table, and some are missing; sequencing was by immunoSEQ multiplex PCR. The sample lists under 300,000 clones; about nine tenths were seen once. Material for sequencing was peripheral blood. The receptors come from a woman in her 30s with active or convalescent COVID-19.

The V gene is TRBV3-1 (or the pseudogene TRBV3-2), the J gene TRBJ2-5; a weak D match, TRBD2 (6 bases). The CDR3 is made up of 14 amino acids. Germline V CDR1 and CDR2: LGHDT, YNNKEL (reference sequence). V lost 2 bases and J lost 5, with 12 bases in between. CDR3 DNA: TGTGCCAGCAGCCAACGGGGGACCCTTGAGACCCAGTACTTC. Encoded protein: CASSQRGTLETQYF.

The genes are TRBV18 and TRBJ2-2; D is perhaps TRBD2 (5 bases). CDR3 length: 14 residues. V was trimmed by 4 bases and J by 3 bases, leaving 9 bases between them. Germline V gene sequence: CDR1 KGHSH, CDR2 LQKENI. For the CDR3, the DNA is TGTGCCAGCTCACAGGACTTCTACACCGGGGAGCTGTTTTTT. Translation gives CASSQDFYTGELFF.

The chain combines TRBV3-1 (or the pseudogene TRBV3-2) with TRBJ1-2, with a weak D call TRBD1 (5 bases). The CDR3 consists of 15 residues. Germline CDR1 reads LGHDT; CDR2 reads YNNKEL (reference sequence). The V and J ends lost 4 bases and 8 bases respectively, with 20 bases between them. Written as DNA, the CDR3 is TGTGCCAGCAGCCCTGGTAGAAGCCGGGGGGAGGGCTACACCTTC. This codes for CASSPGRSRGEGYTF.

The chain's CDR3 is CATSGAGGNNEQFF. The CDR3 DNA is TGTGCCACCAGTGGGGCAGGGGGAAACAATGAGCAGTTCTTC. The rearrangement uses TRBV24-1 and TRBJ2-1; 7 bases match TRBD1. Germline trimming cut 5 bases from V and 5 bases from J; bases unmatched to any gene: 5. The CDR3 runs 14 residues. CDR1 and CDR2 (germline): KGHDR, SFDVKD.

This clone was detected once. The chain recombines TRBV19 with TRBJ2-5, with 8 bases identical to TRBD1. Per germline, CDR1 LNHDA and CDR2 SQIVND (reference sequence). The CDR3 extends over 13 amino acids. Unmatched junction bases numbered 7, after V lost 8 bases and J lost 5 bases. The CDR3 DNA follows: TGTGCCAGTGGGACAGGTGTACGGGAGACCCAGTACTTC. Its translation: CASGTGVRETQYF.

The V and J genes are TRBV6-5 and TRBJ1-2, with D possibly being TRBD1 (6 bases). Per the germline V gene, CDR1 is MNHEY and CDR2 is SVGAGI. Trimming took off 6 bases at V and 2 bases at J, with 10 bases between the two ends. The CDR3 length is 13 residues. The CDR3 DNA follows: TGTGCCAGCAGCCGGGACAACAACTATGGCTACACCTTC. It codes for CASSRDNNYGYTF.

This sequence joins TRBV10-2 and TRBJ2-2, with a weak D call TRBD2 (6 bases). CDR3 length: 15 residues. CDR1 is WSHSY and CDR2 is SAAADI in the germline V gene. V lost 4 bases and J lost 3, with 12 bases in between. The CDR3 coding sequence is TGCGCCAGCAGTGCGGAGGGGCCCTACACCGGGGAGCTGTTTTTT. This codes for CASSAEGPYTGELFF.

The rearrangement uses TRBV5-1 and TRBJ1-1, with 7 nucleotides matching TRBD1. The CDR3 is 15 residues long. The germline V gene has CDR1 SGHRS and CDR2 YFSETQ. Trimming removed 1 base from V and 1 base from J; junction bases left unmatched: 4. This CDR3 is CASSLFGTENTEAFF. CDR3 bases: TGCGCCAGCAGCTTGTTTGGGACAGAGAACACTGAAGCTTTCTTT.

This clone was observed a few times. The chain is built from TRBV10-3 and TRBJ2-3; D possibly corresponds to TRBD2 (5 bases). V was trimmed by 6 bases and J by 5 bases, leaving 15 bases between them. The CDR3 runs 14 residues. CDR1 is ENHRY and CDR2 is SYGVKD in the germline V gene. CDR3 sequence (DNA): TGTGCCATCAGGGGGAGTGAACGGGGAGATACGCAGTATTTT. Protein sequence: CAIRGSERGDTQYF.

The chain combines TRBV30 with TRBJ1-5; TRBD1 matches 7 bases. The CDR3 is made up of 14 amino acids. Germline lookup yields CDR1 GTSNPN and CDR2 SVGIG (reference sequence). The junction had 6 bases not matched to a gene; V was cut back by 3 bases and J by 4 bases. The CDR3 spells CAWRGDRENQPQHF. The CDR3 DNA sequence: TGTGCCTGGAGGGGAGACAGGGAAAATCAGCCCCAGCATTTT.

This clone was recorded only once. CDR3 coding DNA: TGCAGCGTTGGCGGCGGGACAGGGAACTATGGCTACACCTTC. Translated: CSVGGGTGNYGYTF. The chain couples TRBV29-1 to TRBJ1-2, with 9 bases identical to TRBD1. Germline CDR1 SQVTM, CDR2 ANQGSEA. CDR3 size: 14 residues. V dropped 4 bases and J dropped 2; count of bases not matched to a gene: 5.

The V and J genes are TRBV10-2 and TRBJ2-3; 8 bases map to TRBD1. The CDR3 runs 13 residues. Germline CDR1 and CDR2: WSHSY and SAAADI. V gave up 7 bases and J gave up 6 bases; unmatched junction bases: 6. The CDR3 DNA reads TGCGCCAGCACCCCCCGGGACAGGGATACGCAGTATTTT. Its translation: CASTPRDRDTQYF.

This clone was seen a single time. V usage is TRBV7-2 and J usage is TRBJ1-1; D is uncertain. Trimming left V 1 base short and J 3 bases short, with 9 bases between. CDR1 SGHTA and CDR2 FQGNSA come from the germline V gene. The CDR3 is made up of 14 amino acids. The CDR3 DNA sequence: TGTGCCAGCAGCTTAGTAGCGCGGGACACTGAAGCTTTCTTT. Its protein is CASSLVARDTEAFF.

V gene TRBV7-9 combines with J gene TRBJ1-2; D might be TRBD1 (6 bases). Per germline, CDR1 SEHNR and CDR2 FQNEAQ (reference sequence). The CDR3 runs 14 residues. The V end was cut by 1 base, the J end by 5 bases, with 11 bases between. CDR3 protein: CASSLGGQLYGYTF. The CDR3 DNA reads TGTGCCAGCAGCTTAGGGGGACAACTTTATGGCTACACCTTC.

V usage is TRBV9 and J usage is TRBJ1-3; 8 bases are shared with TRBD1. The germline gives CDR1 SGDLS, CDR2 YYNGEE. Trimming removed 2 bases from V and 1 base from J; junction bases left unmatched: 2. The CDR3 runs 15 residues. The CDR3 nucleotides read TGTGCCAGCAGCGTCCAGGGGGCGTCTGGAAACACCATATATTTT. This gives the protein CASSVQGASGNTIYF.

Regarding this clone: This same CDR3 is encoded by further DNA sequences in the sample. The chain employs TRBV5-1 and TRBJ2-3; a possible D gene is TRBD2 (6 bases). The length of the CDR3 is 15 residues. Germline CDR1 SGHRS, CDR2 YFSETQ. The V end lost 2 bases, the J end lost 0 bases, and 10 bases lay between the germline ends. The CDR3 region has the DNA TGCGCCAGCAGCTTAGGAGGGGTTAGCACAGATACGCAGTATTTT. It codes for CASSLGGVSTDTQYF.

CDR3: CASSQDIGTRNIQYF. CDR3 nucleotide sequence: TGCGCCAGCAGCCAAGATATTGGGACAAGAAACATTCAGTACTTC. The chain has TRBV4-3 and TRBJ2-4, with D perhaps TRBD1 (6 bases). Trimming took 0 bases from V and 6 from J, leaving 12 bases between them. The CDR3 has 15 residues. Germline CDR1 is LGHNA and CDR2 is YSLEER.

The chain uses TRBV7-2 and TRBJ2-7; 15 positions agree with TRBD2. The CDR3 sequence is 18 residues long. V shed 5 bases, J shed 0 bases, and the junction held 8 bases outside the gene matches. CDR1 is SGHTA, CDR2 FQGNSA, per germline. In DNA form, the CDR3 reads TGTGCCAGCAGCCCAACGGGACTAGCGGGGGGCAACTCCTACGAGCAGTACTTC. This translates into CASSPTGLAGGNSYEQYF.

Many counts were recorded for this clone. Other DNA sequences of this sample code for an identical CDR3. The J gene is TRBJ2-7, the V gene TRBV7-9; 15 bases agree with TRBD2. Trimming at V came to 0 bases and at J to 7 bases, leaving 7 bases not matched to a gene. CDR1 SEHNR and CDR2 FQNEAQ come from the germline V gene (reference sequence). The CDR3 extends over 17 amino acids. As DNA, the CDR3 is TGTGCCAGCAGCTTAGCCGGCGGACTAGCGGGGGGGCGGGAGCAGTACTTC. Encoded protein: CASSLAGGLAGGREQYF.

On this clone itself: In the same sample, other DNA sequences code for this CDR3. The chain couples TRBV4-3 to TRBJ1-2; no reliable D call. The V end lost 0 bases, the J end lost 1 base, and 6 bases lay between the germline ends. This CDR3 is 14 amino acids long. Germline V gives CDR1 LGHNA, CDR2 YSLEER. CDR3 protein: CASSQDRLNYGYTF. Here the CDR3 DNA reads TGCGCCAGCAGCCAAGACAGGCTTAACTATGGCTACACCTTC.

This clone was picked up a small number of times. This chain connects TRBV19 to TRBJ1-5; 9 positions match TRBD1. The V gene's germline CDR1 is LNHDA and CDR2 SQIVND (reference sequence). V lost 3 bases, J lost 0 bases, and 12 bases stayed unmatched. The CDR3 runs 19 residues. The CDR3 DNA reads as TGTGCCAGTAGTATTCGCGCACAGGGGGCCGTTTCTAGCAATCAGCCCCAGCATTTT. Encoded protein: CASSIRAQGAVSSNQPQHF.

The chain employs TRBV5-1 and TRBJ2-3, with D unresolved. Germline values: CDR1 SGHRS, CDR2 YFSETQ. V lost 6 bases to trimming and J lost 2 bases, with 10 bases between them. The CDR3 totals 13 residues. The DNA of the CDR3 is TGCGCCAGCAACCCAACTTACACAGATACGCAGTATTTT. Its translation: CASNPTYTDTQYF. The entire variable domain, with the rest obtained from reference TRBV5-1 and TRBJ2-3, is as follows: KAGVTQTPRYLIKTRGQQVTLSCSPISGHRSVSWYQQTPGQGLQFLFEYFSETQRNKGNFPGRFSGRQFSNSRSEMNVSTLELGDSALYLCASNPTYTDTQYFGPGTRLTVL.

The chain carries TRBV28 and TRBJ1-3, with 7 bases fitting TRBD1. Germline CDR1 is MDHEN and CDR2 is SYDVKM. With V trimmed by 1 base and J by 2 bases, 11 bases remained unmatched. CDR3 length equals 18 residues. CDR3 in amino acids: CASSLFPPRQGAGNTIYF. Written as DNA, the CDR3 is TGTGCCAGCAGTTTATTCCCTCCGCGCCAGGGGGCTGGAAACACCATATATTTT.

The rearrangement uses TRBV2 and TRBJ1-2; D unclear. The CDR3 extends over 11 amino acids. Germline CDR1 SNHLY, CDR2 FYNNEI. Trimming shortened V by 6 bases and J by 3 bases, and 5 bases separated the two germline ends. The CDR3 spells CASSRDYGYTF. In nucleotides, the CDR3 is TGTGCCAGCAGCCGGGACTATGGCTACACCTTC.